Listed below are T cell receptor beta chains from one sample, sequenced in a study of vaccination effects on CD4 cells after COVID-19. Antigen specificity for these receptors is unknown. TCRdb's copy holds only in-frame clones and misses some; the assay was immunoSEQ multiplex PCR. The sample has some 40,000 clones; approximately 82% are singletons. This specimen consisted of CD4+ T cells from PBMCs cultured with HCoV-NL63 spike peptides, obtained after COVID-19 vaccination. The receptors derive from a human donor who received a COVID-19 vaccine. Some clones in this sample may be carry-over from other donors' samples. Each CDR3 is given with its conserved first and last residue. D genes are given only for firm matches. Only some rows state a clone size, as once, few, many or a class for expanded clones.

cdr3_nt cdr3_aa j_call d_call clone_size v_call
TGTGCCAGCAGCTCGACAGCCTACACAGATACGCAGTATTTT CASSSTAYTDTQYF TRBJ2-3 - - TRBV7-3
TGTGCCATCAGTGGACAGGGGGGATACAATGAGCAGTTCTTC CAISGQGGYNEQFF TRBJ2-1 TRBD1 - TRBV10-3
TGCGCCAGCAGCCAAGAGCGGGGGGCGGGTGGCTACACCTTC CASSQERGAGGYTF TRBJ1-2 - - TRBV4-3
TGTGCCAGCCGAGCTACAAGGGGAGGGTCCGGAGAGACCCAGTACTTC CASRATRGGSGETQYF TRBJ2-5 TRBD2 once TRBV28
TGTGCCAGCAGCCCGATGAGCTCAGATACGCAGTATTTT CASSPMSSDTQYF TRBJ2-3 - - TRBV6-6
TGCGCCAGCAGCTTTGCGGGACATTCTAGCCCACTTAACGAGCAGTACTTC CASSFAGHSSPLNEQYF TRBJ2-7 - - TRBV5-1
TGTGCCAGCAGCCAGAGTACAGGGGCGGCGGGCTACACCTTC CASSQSTGAAGYTF TRBJ1-2 TRBD1 - TRBV11-2
TGTGCCAGCAGCTCCAGGACTAGCGGGGGGGCGCTGAACGGGGAGCTGTTTTTT CASSSRTSGGALNGELFF TRBJ2-2 TRBD2 - TRBV9
TGTGCCAGCAGCTTAGGAAGTTGGCAGGGGAGCAATCAGCCCCAGCATTTT CASSLGSWQGSNQPQHF TRBJ1-5 - - TRBV7-2
TGTGCCAGCAGCAGGAACTCTGGAAACACCATATATTTT CASSRNSGNTIYF TRBJ1-3 - once TRBV7-8
TGTGCCACCAGTGATCCCCAGACAGGGCATATTGAGCAGTTCTTC CATSDPQTGHIEQFF TRBJ2-1 TRBD1 - TRBV24-1
TGTGCCAGCAGTTACTCGACGCTAACCTGGGGTGAAAAACTGTTTTTT CASSYSTLTWGEKLFF TRBJ1-4 - - TRBV6-5
TGTGCCAGCAGTAGGACAGGGATAATCCCTGAAGCTTTCTTT CASSRTGIIPEAFF TRBJ1-1 TRBD1 - TRBV2
TGTGCCACCAAGCAGAGGGGGGAGCAAGAGACCCAGTACTTC CATKQRGEQETQYF TRBJ2-5 - - TRBV10-3
TGTGCCAGCTCACCAGGGCAGGGCACCGATACGCAGTATTTT CASSPGQGTDTQYF TRBJ2-3 - - TRBV18
TGTGCCGGGAACCTATATCGGGGGGACACCGGGGAGCTGTTTTTT CAGNLYRGDTGELFF TRBJ2-2 TRBD2 - TRBV6-4
TGTGCCAGTAGTTTCAGGACAGGGGGTAATTCGGACATTCAGTACTTC CASSFRTGGNSDIQYF TRBJ2-4 TRBD1 - TRBV19
TGCGCCAGCAGCTTGGTCGGGGATTCTGACACTGAAGCTTTCTTT CASSLVGDSDTEAFF TRBJ1-1 - - TRBV5-1
TGTGCCAGTAGGACCAGGACTAGCGGAGACCCTAGCACAGATACGCAGTATTTT CASRTRTSGDPSTDTQYF TRBJ2-3 TRBD2 - TRBV19
TGTGCCAGTAGTATACCTGCCGGGCATCAGACTGAAGCTTTCTTT CASSIPAGHQTEAFF TRBJ1-1 - once TRBV19
TGTGCCAGCAGTCTCCGACAGCTATGGAATGGCTACACCTTC CASSLRQLWNGYTF TRBJ1-2 - - TRBV28
TGCGCCAGCAGCCCGGGACTAGCGGGGTGGGGGACCCAGTACTTC CASSPGLAGWGTQYF TRBJ2-5 TRBD2 - TRBV5-1
TGTGCCAGTAGTCGGGGTTTCAATCAGCCCCAGCATTTT CASSRGFNQPQHF TRBJ1-5 - - TRBV19